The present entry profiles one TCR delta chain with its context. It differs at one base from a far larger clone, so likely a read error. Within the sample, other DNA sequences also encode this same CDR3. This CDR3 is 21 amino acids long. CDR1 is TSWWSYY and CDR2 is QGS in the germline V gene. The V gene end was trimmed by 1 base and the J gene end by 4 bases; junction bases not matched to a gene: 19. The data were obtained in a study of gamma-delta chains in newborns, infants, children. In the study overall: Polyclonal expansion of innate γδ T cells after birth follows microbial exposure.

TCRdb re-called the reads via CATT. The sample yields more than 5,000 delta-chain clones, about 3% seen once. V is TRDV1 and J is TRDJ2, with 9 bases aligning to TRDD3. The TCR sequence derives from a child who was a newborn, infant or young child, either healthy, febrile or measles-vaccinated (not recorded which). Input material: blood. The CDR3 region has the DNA TGTGCTCTTGGGGAACCCATCCTATTCTTACTGGGGGACAGGGCGACAGCACAACTCTTCTTT. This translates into CALGEPILFLLGDRATAQLFF.